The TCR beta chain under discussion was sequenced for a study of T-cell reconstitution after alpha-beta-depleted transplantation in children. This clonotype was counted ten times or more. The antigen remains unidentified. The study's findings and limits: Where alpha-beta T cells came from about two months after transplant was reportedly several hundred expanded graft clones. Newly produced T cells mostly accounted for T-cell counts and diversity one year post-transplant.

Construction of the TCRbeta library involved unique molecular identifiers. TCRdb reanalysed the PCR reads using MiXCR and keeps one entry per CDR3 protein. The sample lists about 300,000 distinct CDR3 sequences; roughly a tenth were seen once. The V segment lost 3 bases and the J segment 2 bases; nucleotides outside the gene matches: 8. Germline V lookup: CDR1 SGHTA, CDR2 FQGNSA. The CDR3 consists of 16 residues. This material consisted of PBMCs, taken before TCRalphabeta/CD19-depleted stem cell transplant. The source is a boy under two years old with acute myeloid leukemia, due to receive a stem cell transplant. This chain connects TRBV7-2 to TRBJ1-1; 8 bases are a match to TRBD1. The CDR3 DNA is TGTGCCAGCAGCTTTGGGTCAACAGGGGGAAACACTGAAGCTTTCTTT. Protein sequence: CASSFGSTGGNTEAFF.